The 23 T cell receptor beta chains below were found in one sample sequenced in a study of blood T cell repertoires in COVID-19. Clones were sequenced by immunoSEQ multiplex PCR, and TCRdb holds only the in-frame ones, with some missing. The repertoire holds 180,000 or so clones, with 85% to 90% as singletons. Sequenced sample: peripheral blood. These receptors all stem from a young man with active or convalescent COVID-19.

The V and J genes are TRBV5-1 and TRBJ1-4; 8 positions agree with TRBD1. J lost 8 bases, V lost 5 bases, and 5 bases had no gene match. Per the germline V gene, CDR1 is SGHRS and CDR2 is YFSETQ. The CDR3 has 13 amino acids. The CDR3 region is CASRDREQEKLFF. The CDR3 region has the DNA TGCGCCAGCAGGGACAGGGAGCAGGAAAAACTGTTTTTT.

V is TRBV7-9 and J is TRBJ2-1; 9 bases line up with TRBD2. Germline-derived CDR1 and CDR2 are SEHNR and FQNEAQ (reference sequence). V lost 6 bases and J lost 10; bases outside the gene matches: 13. The CDR3 totals 15 residues. The CDR3 loop is CASRSGLAGLFEQFF. CDR3 coding DNA: TGTGCCAGCAGATCGGGACTAGCAGGCCTCTTCGAGCAGTTCTTC.

V gene TRBV30 combines with J gene TRBJ1-5, with a weak D call TRBD1 (5 bases). V gave up 7 bases and J gave up 6 bases, with 13 bases separating them. The germline gives CDR1 GTSNPN, CDR2 SVGIG (reference sequence). This CDR3 has 12 residues. The CDR3 loop reads CAYGEGTQPQHF. CDR3 in DNA: TGTGCCTACGGGGAGGGGACTCAGCCCCAGCATTTT.

The chain uses TRBV29-1 and TRBJ2-2; D gene unclear. The CDR3 loop spans 13 amino acids. The V end was cut by 3 bases, the J end by 0 bases, with 5 bases between. Germline V gene lookup returns CDR1 SQVTM and CDR2 ANQGSEA. The CDR3 DNA is TGCAGCGTTGACAGGACGAACACCGGGGAGCTGTTTTTT. It specifies CSVDRTNTGELFF.

V usage is TRBV3-1 (or the pseudogene TRBV3-2) and J usage is TRBJ1-5; D is perhaps TRBD1 (5 bases). V was trimmed by 1 base and J by 3 bases, leaving 10 bases between them. Germline-derived CDR1 and CDR2 are LGHDT and YNNKEL (reference sequence). The CDR3 contains 15 residues. This CDR3 reads CASSQGGLANQPQHF. CDR3 DNA sequence: TGTGCCAGCAGCCAAGGGGGACTAGCCAATCAGCCCCAGCATTTT.

The rearrangement joins TRBV5-1 to TRBJ2-1; 13 bases are a match to TRBD2. Germline V gives CDR1 SGHRS, CDR2 YFSETQ. Unmatched junction bases numbered 4, after V lost 1 base and J lost 6 bases. The CDR3 sequence is 16 residues long. CDR3 residues: CASSLTGLAGVNEQFF. The CDR3 DNA is TGCGCCAGCAGCTTGACCGGACTAGCGGGAGTCAATGAGCAGTTCTTC.

The CDR3 sequence: CASSRQGIGNTIYF. In nucleotides, the CDR3 is TGTGCCAGCAGCCGACAGGGGATTGGAAACACCATATATTTT. The rearrangement uses TRBV5-8 and TRBJ1-3; TRBD1 agrees at 8 bases. There are 14 residues in the CDR3. CDR1 and CDR2 (germline): SGHTS, YDEGEE. After removal of 4 bases from V and 3 bases from J, the junction contained 3 bases not matched to a gene. Using reference TRBV5-8 and TRBJ1-3 for the parts outside the CDR3, the full variable domain is EAGVTQSPTHLIKTRGQQATLRCSPISGHTSVYWYQQALGLGLQFLLWYDEGEERNRGNFPPRFSGRQFPNYSSELNVNALELEDSALYLCASSRQGIGNTIYFGEGSWLTVV.

The count of this clone is one. This chain connects TRBV19 to TRBJ2-3; D is undetermined. Trimming shortened V by 4 bases and J by 5 bases, and 4 bases separated the two germline ends. The germline gives CDR1 LNHDA, CDR2 SQIVND (reference sequence). The CDR3 has 11 amino acids. The CDR3 sequence: CASSTRDTQYF. CDR3 DNA sequence: TGTGCCAGTAGTACGAGAGATACGCAGTATTTT.

The chain links TRBV6-5 to TRBJ1-2; the D gene is possibly TRBD1 (6 bases). The CDR3 has 14 amino acids. Trimming left V 4 bases short and J 3 bases short, with 12 bases between. In germline, CDR1 is MNHEY, CDR2 SVGAGI. CDR3 amino acids: CASSSGGQHYGYTF. The CDR3 DNA sequence: TGTGCCAGCAGTTCCGGCGGACAGCACTATGGCTACACCTTC.

The chain combines TRBV30 with TRBJ1-4; D remains ambiguous. Germline V lookup: CDR1 GTSNPN, CDR2 SVGIG (reference sequence). The CDR3 extends over 13 amino acids. Trimming shortened V by 2 bases and J by 5 bases, and 9 bases separated the two germline ends. CDR3 residues: CAWSSRGNEKLFF. The CDR3 region has the DNA TGTGCCTGGAGTTCGCGGGGAAATGAAAAACTGTTTTTT.

The gene calls are TRBV20-1 and TRBJ1-2; tentatively, D is TRBD1 (5 bases). Germline V gives CDR1 DFQATT, CDR2 SNEGSKA (reference sequence). Trimming took off 3 bases at V and 2 bases at J, with 13 bases between the two ends. CDR3 length: 14 amino acids. The CDR3 nucleotides read TGCAGTGCTAGTCCCGGCGGGGGGAACTATGGCTACACCTTC. Protein: CSASPGGGNYGYTF.

This chain joins TRBV4-1 and TRBJ1-5; D is undetermined. V gave up 3 bases and J gave up 6 bases, with 6 bases separating them. The germline gives CDR1 MGHRA, CDR2 YSYEKL. CDR3 size: 12 residues. The CDR3 is CASSQHGQPQHF. The CDR3, as DNA: TGCGCCAGCAGCCAGCACGGTCAGCCCCAGCATTTT.

This clone was seen many times. The V gene is TRBV7-8, the J gene TRBJ1-1; a weak D match, TRBD1 (6 bases). Deletions cut 3 bases from V and 4 bases from J, with 15 bases between. The CDR3 consists of 15 residues. CDR1 is SGHVS and CDR2 is FQNEAQ in the germline V gene. The DNA of the CDR3 is TGTGCCAGCAGCTTGAGTTGGGGGCTGAGCACTGAAGCTTTCTTT. It yields the protein CASSLSWGLSTEAFF. The full variable domain, in which reference TRBV7-8 and TRBJ1-1 provide the parts outside the CDR3, is GAGVSQSPRYKVAKRGQDVALRCDPISGHVSLFWYQQALGQGPEFLTYFQNEAQLDKSGLPSDRFFAERPEGSVSTLKIQRTQQEDSAVYLCASSLSWGLSTEAFFGQGTRLTVV.

The CDR3 reads CASSVEGGTYYEQYF. The CDR3 coding sequence is TGTGCCAGCAGCGTAGAAGGGGGAACATACTACGAGCAGTACTTC. The gene calls are TRBV6-5 and TRBJ2-7; perhaps TRBD1 as D (6 bases). Germline CDR1 is MNHEY and CDR2 is SVGAGI. The CDR3 contains 15 residues. Trimming took off 6 bases at V and 3 bases at J, with 18 bases between the two ends.

V usage is TRBV11-2 and J usage is TRBJ1-2; D may be TRBD1 (5 bases). This CDR3 is built from 15 residues. Germline V gene sequence: CDR1 SGHAT, CDR2 FQNNGV. The V end was cut by 5 bases, the J end by 2 bases, with 15 bases between. This chain's CDR3 is CASSAFAGQNYGYTF. The CDR3 DNA reads as TGTGCCAGCAGCGCATTCGCAGGGCAGAACTATGGCTACACCTTC.

V gene TRBV5-1 combines with J gene TRBJ2-3; 13 bases are a match to TRBD2. The ends lost 5 bases at V and 5 bases at J; junction bases unmatched: 5. The germline gives CDR1 SGHRS, CDR2 YFSETQ. This CDR3 region has 15 residues. The CDR3 coding sequence is TGCGCCAGCAGTCACGGGACTAGCGGGATAGATACGCAGTATTTT. It encodes CASSHGTSGIDTQYF.

The chain employs TRBV7-9 and TRBJ1-1; perhaps TRBD1 as D (5 bases). The CDR3 runs 15 residues. Germline V gives CDR1 SEHNR, CDR2 FQNEAQ (reference sequence). V dropped 4 bases and J dropped 0 bases, with 12 bases sitting between them. The DNA of the CDR3 is TGTGCCAGCAGCTCTCAGGGTACGATGAACACTGAAGCTTTCTTT. Residues: CASSSQGTMNTEAFF. Full variable domain (missing parts from reference TRBV7-9 and TRBJ1-1): DTGVSQNPRHKITKRGQNVTFRCDPISEHNRLYWYRQTLGQGPEFLTYFQNEAQLEKSRLLSDRFSAERPKGSFSTLEIQRTEQGDSAMYLCASSSQGTMNTEAFFGQGTRLTVV.

The V and J genes are TRBV6-6 and TRBJ1-1, with D possibly TRBD1 on 6 matching bases. This CDR3 has 13 amino acids. The germline CDR1 and CDR2 sequences are MNHNY and SVGAGI (reference sequence). V shed 9 bases and J shed 1 base, with 12 bases lying between them. This CDR3 reads CASKWTENTEAFF. The CDR3 DNA reads TGTGCCAGTAAATGGACAGAGAACACTGAAGCTTTCTTT.

The chain links TRBV27 to TRBJ2-5; D perhaps matches TRBD1 (5 bases). Trimming shortened V by 6 bases and J by 5 bases, and 19 bases separated the two germline ends. The V gene's germline CDR1 is MNHEY and CDR2 SMNVEV (reference sequence). This CDR3 has 15 amino acids. This CDR3 is CASSPTSVGAETQYF. The DNA of the CDR3 is TGTGCCAGCAGCCCGACGTCAGTAGGGGCGGAGACCCAGTACTTC.

The chain carries TRBV2 and TRBJ2-1; no firm D call. The CDR3 covers 11 residues. The V end lost 6 bases, the J end lost 11 bases, and 11 bases lay between the germline ends. Germline V gene sequence: CDR1 SNHLY, CDR2 FYNNEI. CDR3 amino acids: CASSFEQKQFF. The CDR3 region has the DNA TGTGCCAGCAGCTTCGAACAGAAGCAGTTCTTC.

The chain couples TRBV7-9 to TRBJ1-2; TRBD1 matches at 8 bases. Germline assignment: CDR1 SEHNR and CDR2 FQNEAQ (reference sequence). With 2 bases clipped from V and 3 bases from J, the junction kept 8 bases outside the gene matches. This CDR3 has 16 amino acids. DNA of the CDR3: TGTGCCAGCAGCTTATCCCCAGGGGGCGCGTACTATGGCTACACCTTC. It specifies CASSLSPGGAYYGYTF.

The chain carries TRBV25-1 and TRBJ1-2; 8 bases map to TRBD1. Germline CDR1 is MGHDK and CDR2 is SYGVNS. The V segment lost 3 bases and the J segment 3 bases; nucleotides outside the gene matches: 0. This CDR3 region has 13 residues. The DNA of the CDR3 is TGTGCCAGCAGTGAGGACAGGGACTATGGCTACACCTTC. The encoded protein is CASSEDRDYGYTF.

This chain links TRBV7-9 with TRBJ2-7; 7 bases are shared with TRBD2. CDR1 is SEHNR, CDR2 FQNEAQ, per germline (reference sequence). V lost 10 bases, J lost 4 bases, and 7 bases stayed unmatched. This CDR3 spans 12 amino acids. The CDR3 protein is CANRLGGYEQYF. DNA of the CDR3: TGTGCCAACCGCCTGGGGGGGTACGAGCAGTACTTC. Drawing the rest from reference TRBV7-9 and TRBJ2-7, the complete variable domain is DTGVSQNPRHKITKRGQNVTFRCDPISEHNRLYWYRQTLGQGPEFLTYFQNEAQLEKSRLLSDRFSAERPKGSFSTLEIQRTEQGDSAMYLCANRLGGYEQYFGPGTRLTVT.